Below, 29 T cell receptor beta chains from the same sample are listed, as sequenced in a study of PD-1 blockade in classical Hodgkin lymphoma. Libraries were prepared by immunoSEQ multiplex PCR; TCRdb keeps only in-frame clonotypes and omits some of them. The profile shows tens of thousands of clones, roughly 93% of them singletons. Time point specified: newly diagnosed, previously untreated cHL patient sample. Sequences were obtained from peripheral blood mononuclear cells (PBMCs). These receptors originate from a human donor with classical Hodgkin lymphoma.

This CDR3 reads CASIGRGVTNEKLFF. DNA for the CDR3: TGTGCCAGCATTGGCAGGGGCGTAACTAATGAAAAACTGTTTTTT. The gene calls are TRBV6-1 and TRBJ1-4; D is possibly TRBD1 (6 bases). Trimming took off 7 bases at V and 1 base at J, with 13 bases between the two ends. The CDR3 sequence is 15 residues long. The germline gives CDR1 MNHNS, CDR2 SASEGT.

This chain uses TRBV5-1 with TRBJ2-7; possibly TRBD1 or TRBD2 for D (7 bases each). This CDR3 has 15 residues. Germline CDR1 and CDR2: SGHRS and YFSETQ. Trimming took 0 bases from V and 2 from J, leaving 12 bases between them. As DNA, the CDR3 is TGCGCCAGCAGCTTGGGACAGGGAGGGGCCTACGAGCAGTACGTC. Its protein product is CASSLGQGGAYEQYV.

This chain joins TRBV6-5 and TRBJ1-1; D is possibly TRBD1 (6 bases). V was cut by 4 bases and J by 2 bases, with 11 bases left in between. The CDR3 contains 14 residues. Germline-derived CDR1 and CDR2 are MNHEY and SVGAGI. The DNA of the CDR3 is TGTGCCAGCAGTTCGGGACAACTTAACACTGAAGCTTTCTTT. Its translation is CASSSGQLNTEAFF.

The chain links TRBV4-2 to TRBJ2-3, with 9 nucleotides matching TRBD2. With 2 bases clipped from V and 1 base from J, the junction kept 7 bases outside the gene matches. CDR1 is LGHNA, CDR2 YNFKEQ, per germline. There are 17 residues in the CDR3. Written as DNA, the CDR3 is TGTGCCAGCAGCCAAAATGGGGCTAGCGGGGGCACAGATACGCAGTATTTT. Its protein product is CASSQNGASGGTDTQYF.

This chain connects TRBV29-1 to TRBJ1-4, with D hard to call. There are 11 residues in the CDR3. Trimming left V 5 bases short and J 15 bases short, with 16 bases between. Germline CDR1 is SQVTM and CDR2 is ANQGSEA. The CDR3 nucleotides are TGCAGCGTTATGGACGTGTGGGGATTGTTTTTT. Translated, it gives CSVMDVWGLFF.

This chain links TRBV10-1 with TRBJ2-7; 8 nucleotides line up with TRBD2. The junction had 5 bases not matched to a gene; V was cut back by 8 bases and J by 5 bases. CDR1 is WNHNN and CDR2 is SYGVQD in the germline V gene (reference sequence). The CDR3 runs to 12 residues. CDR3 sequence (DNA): TGCGCCAGCGTAGCGGGAACGGACGAGCAGTACGTC. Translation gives CASVAGTDEQYV.

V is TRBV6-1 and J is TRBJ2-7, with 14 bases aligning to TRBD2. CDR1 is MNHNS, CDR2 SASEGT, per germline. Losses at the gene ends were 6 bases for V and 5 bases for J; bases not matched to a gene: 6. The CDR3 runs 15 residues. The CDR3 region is CASSRLAGGLNEQYV. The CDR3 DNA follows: TGTGCCAGCAGCCGACTAGCGGGAGGGCTAAACGAGCAGTACGTC.

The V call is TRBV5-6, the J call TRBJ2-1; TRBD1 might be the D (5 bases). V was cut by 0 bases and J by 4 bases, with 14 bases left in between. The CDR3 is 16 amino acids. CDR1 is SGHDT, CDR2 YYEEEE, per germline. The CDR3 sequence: CASSLDVGKGYNEQFF. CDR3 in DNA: TGTGCCAGCAGCTTGGACGTAGGCAAGGGGTACAATGAGCAGTTCTTC.

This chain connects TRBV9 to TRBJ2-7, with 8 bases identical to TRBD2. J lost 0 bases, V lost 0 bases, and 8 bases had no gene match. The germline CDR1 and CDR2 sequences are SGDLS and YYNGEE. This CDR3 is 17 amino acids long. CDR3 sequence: CASSVDGREDYSYEQYV. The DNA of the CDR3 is TGTGCCAGCAGCGTAGACGGGCGGGAGGATTACTCCTACGAGCAGTACGTC.

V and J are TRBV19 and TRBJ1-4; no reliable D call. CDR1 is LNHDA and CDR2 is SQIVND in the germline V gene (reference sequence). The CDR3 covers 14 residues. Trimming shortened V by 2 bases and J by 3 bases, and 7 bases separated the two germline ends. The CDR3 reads CASSIQDSNEKLFF. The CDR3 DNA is TGTGCCAGTAGTATACAGGACTCTAATGAAAAACTGTTTTTT.

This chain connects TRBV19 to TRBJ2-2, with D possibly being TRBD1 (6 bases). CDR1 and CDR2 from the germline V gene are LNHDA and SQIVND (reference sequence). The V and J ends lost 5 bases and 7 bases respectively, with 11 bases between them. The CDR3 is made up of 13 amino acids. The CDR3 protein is CASSPQGYGELFF. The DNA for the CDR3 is TGTGCCAGTAGTCCACAGGGATACGGGGAGCTGTTTTTT. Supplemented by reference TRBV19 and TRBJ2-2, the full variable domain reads DGGITQSPKYLFRKEGQNVTLSCEQNLNHDAMYWYRQDPGQGLRLIYYSQIVNDFQKGDIAEGYSVSREKKESFPLTVTSAQKNPTAFYLCASSPQGYGELFFGEGSRLTVL.

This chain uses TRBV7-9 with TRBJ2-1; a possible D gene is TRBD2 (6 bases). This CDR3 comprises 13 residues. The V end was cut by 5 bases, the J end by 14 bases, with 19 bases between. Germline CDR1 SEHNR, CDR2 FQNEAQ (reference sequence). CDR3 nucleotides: TGTGCCAGCAGCACAACGGGACTCTCAGAGAAGTTCTTC. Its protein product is CASSTTGLSEKFF.

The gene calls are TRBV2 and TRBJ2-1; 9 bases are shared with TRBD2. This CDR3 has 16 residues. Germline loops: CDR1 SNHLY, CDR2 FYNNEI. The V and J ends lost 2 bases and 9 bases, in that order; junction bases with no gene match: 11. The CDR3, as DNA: TGTGCCAGCAGTGAATGGGGCGGGAGGGCCGTTTCTGAGCAGTTCTTC. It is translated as CASSEWGGRAVSEQFF.

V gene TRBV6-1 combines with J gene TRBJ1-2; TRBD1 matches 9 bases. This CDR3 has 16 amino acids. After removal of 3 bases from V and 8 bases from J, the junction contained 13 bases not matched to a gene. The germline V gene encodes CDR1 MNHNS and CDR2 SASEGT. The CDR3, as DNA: TGTGCCAGCAGTGACGCCCCGGGACAGGGTATGAGAGGCTACACCTTC. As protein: CASSDAPGQGMRGYTF.

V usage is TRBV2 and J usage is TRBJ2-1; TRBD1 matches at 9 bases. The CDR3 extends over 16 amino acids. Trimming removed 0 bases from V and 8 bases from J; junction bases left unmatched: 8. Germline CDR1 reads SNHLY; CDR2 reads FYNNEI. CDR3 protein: CASSEARGTGNDEQFF. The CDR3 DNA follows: TGTGCCAGCAGTGAAGCGCGCGGGACAGGGAATGATGAGCAGTTCTTC.

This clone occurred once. The CDR3 reads CASSLAGQGAYEQFF. The CDR3 nucleotides read TGCGCCAGCAGCTTGGCGGGACAGGGGGCGTATGAGCAGTTCTTC. The V call is TRBV5-1, the J call TRBJ2-1, with 12 positions matching TRBD1. The CDR3 runs 15 residues. Germline CDR1 reads SGHRS; CDR2 reads YFSETQ. With 0 bases clipped from V and 8 bases from J, the junction kept 3 bases outside the gene matches.

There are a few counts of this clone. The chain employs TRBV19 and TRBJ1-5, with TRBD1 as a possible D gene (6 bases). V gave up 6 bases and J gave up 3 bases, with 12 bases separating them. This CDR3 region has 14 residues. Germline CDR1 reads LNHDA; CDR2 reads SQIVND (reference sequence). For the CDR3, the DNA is TGTGCCAGTAGGGACAGCCGGTTCAATCAGCCCCAGCATTTT. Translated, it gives CASRDSRFNQPQHF. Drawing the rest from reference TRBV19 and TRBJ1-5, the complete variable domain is DGGITQSPKYLFRKEGQNVTLSCEQNLNHDAMYWYRQDPGQGLRLIYYSQIVNDFQKGDIAEGYSVSREKKESFPLTVTSAQKNPTAFYLCASRDSRFNQPQHFGDGTRLSIL.

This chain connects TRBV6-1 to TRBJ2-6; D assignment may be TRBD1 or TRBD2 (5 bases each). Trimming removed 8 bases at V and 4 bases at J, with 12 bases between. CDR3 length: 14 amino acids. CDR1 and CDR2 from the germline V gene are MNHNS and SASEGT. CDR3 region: CASFMRGGANVLTF. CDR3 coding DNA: TGTGCCAGCTTTATGAGGGGAGGGGCCAACGTCCTGACTTTC.

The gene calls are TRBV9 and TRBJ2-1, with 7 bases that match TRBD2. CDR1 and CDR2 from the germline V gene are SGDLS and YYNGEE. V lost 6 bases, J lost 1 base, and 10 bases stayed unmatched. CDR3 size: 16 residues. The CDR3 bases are TGTGCCAGCAACGGAGGGAGGGCAGGTTCCTACAATGAGCAGTTCTTC. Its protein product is CASNGGRAGSYNEQFF. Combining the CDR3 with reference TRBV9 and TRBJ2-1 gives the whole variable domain DSGVTQTPKHLITATGQRVTLRCSPRSGDLSVYWYQQSLDQGLQFLIQYYNGEERAKGNILERFSAQQFPDLHSELNLSSLELGDSALYFCASNGGRAGSYNEQFFGPGTRLTVL.

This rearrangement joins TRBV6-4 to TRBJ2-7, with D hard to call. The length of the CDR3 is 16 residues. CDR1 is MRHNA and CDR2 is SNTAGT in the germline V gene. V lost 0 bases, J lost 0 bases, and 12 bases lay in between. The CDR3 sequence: CASSDSFLPSSYEQYV. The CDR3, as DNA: TGTGCCAGCAGTGACTCGTTCCTTCCGAGCTCCTACGAGCAGTACGTC.

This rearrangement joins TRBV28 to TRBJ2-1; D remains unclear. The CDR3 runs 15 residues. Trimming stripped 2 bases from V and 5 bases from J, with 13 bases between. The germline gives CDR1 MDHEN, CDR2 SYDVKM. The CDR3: CASSLPGLVNNEQFF. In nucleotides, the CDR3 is TGTGCCAGCAGTTTACCGGGTTTGGTAAACAATGAGCAGTTCTTC. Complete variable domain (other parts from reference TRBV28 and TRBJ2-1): DVKVTQSSRYLVKRTGEKVFLECVQDMDHENMFWYRQDPGLGLRLIYFSYDVKMKEKGDIPEGYSVSREKKERFSLILESASTNQTSMYLCASSLPGLVNNEQFFGPGTRLTVL.

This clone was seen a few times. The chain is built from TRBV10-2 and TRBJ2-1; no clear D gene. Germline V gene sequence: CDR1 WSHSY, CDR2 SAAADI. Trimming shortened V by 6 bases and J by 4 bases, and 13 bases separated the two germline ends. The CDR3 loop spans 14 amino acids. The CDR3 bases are TGCGCCAGCAGGGGTAGTCTGGGATACAATGAGCAGTTCTTC. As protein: CASRGSLGYNEQFF.

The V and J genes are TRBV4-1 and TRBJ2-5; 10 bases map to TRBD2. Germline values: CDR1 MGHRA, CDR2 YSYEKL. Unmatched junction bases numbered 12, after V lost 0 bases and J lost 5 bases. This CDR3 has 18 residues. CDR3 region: CASSQDRGGTSGMETQYF. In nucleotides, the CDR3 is TGCGCCAGCAGCCAAGATCGGGGCGGTACTAGCGGGATGGAGACCCAGTACTTC.

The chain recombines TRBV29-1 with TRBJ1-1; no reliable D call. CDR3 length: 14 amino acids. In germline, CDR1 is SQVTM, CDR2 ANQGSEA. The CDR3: CAAQRSSSNTEAFF. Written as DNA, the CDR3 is TGCGCGGCACAGAGGTCTTCTTCCAACACTGAAGCTTTCTTT. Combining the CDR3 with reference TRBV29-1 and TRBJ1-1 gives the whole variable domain SAVISQKPSRDICQRGTSLTIQCQVDSQVTMMFWYRQQPGQSLTLIATANQGSEATYESGFVIDKFPISRPNLTFSTLTVSNMSPEDSSIYLCAAQRSSSNTEAFFGQGTRLTVV.

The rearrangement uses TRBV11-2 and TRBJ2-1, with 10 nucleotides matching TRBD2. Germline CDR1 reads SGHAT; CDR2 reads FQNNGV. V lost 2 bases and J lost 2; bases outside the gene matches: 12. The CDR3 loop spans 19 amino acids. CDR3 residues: CASSLLTPRTSGAYNEQFF. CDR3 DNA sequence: TGTGCCAGCAGCTTATTGACTCCCAGGACTAGCGGAGCCTACAATGAGCAGTTCTTC.

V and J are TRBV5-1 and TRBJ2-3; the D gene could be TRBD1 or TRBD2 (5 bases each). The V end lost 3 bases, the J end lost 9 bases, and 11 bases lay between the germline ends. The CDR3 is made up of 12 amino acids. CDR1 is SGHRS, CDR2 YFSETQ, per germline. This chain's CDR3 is CASSWGTRTQYF. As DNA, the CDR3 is TGCGCCAGCAGCTGGGGGACCCGCACGCAGTATTTT.

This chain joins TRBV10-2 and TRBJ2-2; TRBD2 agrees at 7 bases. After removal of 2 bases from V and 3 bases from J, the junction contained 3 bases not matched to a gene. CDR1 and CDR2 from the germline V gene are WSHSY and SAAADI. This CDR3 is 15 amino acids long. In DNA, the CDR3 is TGCGCCAGCAGTGAGATTGGGAGGGACACCGGGGAGCTGTTTTTT. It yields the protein CASSEIGRDTGELFF.

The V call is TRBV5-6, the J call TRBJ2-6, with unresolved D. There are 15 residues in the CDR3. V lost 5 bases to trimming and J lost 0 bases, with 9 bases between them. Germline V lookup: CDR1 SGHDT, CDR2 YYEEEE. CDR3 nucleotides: TGTGCCAGCAGGGAGAGTAGCTCTGGGGCCAACGTCCTGACTTTC. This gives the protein CASRESSSGANVLTF.

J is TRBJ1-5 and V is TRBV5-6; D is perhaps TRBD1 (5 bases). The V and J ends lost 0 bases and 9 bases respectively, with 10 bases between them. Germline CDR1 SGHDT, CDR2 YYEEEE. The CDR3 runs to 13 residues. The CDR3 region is CASSLGQGGPQHF. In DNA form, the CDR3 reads TGTGCCAGCAGCTTGGGGCAGGGAGGGCCCCAGCATTTT. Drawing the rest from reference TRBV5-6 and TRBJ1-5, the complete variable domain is DAGVTQSPTHLIKTRGQQVTLRCSPKSGHDTVSWYQQALGQGPQFIFQYYEEEERQRGNFPDRFSGHQFPNYSSELNVNALLLGDSALYLCASSLGQGGPQHFGDGTRLSIL.